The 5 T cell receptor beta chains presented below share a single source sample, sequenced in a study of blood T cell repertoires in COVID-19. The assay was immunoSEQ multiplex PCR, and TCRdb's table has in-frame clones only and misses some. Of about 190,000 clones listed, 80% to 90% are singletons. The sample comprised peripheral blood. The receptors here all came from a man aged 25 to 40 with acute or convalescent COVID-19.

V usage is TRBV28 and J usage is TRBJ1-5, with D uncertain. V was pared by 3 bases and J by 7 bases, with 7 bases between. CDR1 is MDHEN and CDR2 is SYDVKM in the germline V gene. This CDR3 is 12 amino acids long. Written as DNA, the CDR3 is TGTGCCAGCAGTTTTCGCCTACAGCCCCAGCATTTT. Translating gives CASSFRLQPQHF.

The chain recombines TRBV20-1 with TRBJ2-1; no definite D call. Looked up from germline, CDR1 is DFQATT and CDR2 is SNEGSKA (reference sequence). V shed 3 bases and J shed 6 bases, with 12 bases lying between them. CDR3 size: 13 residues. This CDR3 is CSASLRSVNEQFF. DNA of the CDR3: TGCAGTGCTAGTCTACGTTCCGTCAATGAGCAGTTCTTC.

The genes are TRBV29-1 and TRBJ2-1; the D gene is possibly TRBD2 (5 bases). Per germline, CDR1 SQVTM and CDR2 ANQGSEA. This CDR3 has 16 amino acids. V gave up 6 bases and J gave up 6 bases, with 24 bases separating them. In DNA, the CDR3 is TGCAGCGTCGCCCTATTAAAAGCGGACGGCGCCAATGAGCAGTTCTTC. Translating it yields CSVALLKADGANEQFF.

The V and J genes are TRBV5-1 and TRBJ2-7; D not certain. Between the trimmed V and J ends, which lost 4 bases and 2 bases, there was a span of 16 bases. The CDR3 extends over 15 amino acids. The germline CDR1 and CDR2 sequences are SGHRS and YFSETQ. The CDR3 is CASSPHRVKTYEQYF. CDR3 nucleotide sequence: TGCGCCAGCAGCCCCCATCGGGTCAAGACCTACGAGCAGTACTTC. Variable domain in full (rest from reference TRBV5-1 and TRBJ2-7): KAGVTQTPRYLIKTRGQQVTLSCSPISGHRSVSWYQQTPGQGLQFLFEYFSETQRNKGNFPGRFSGRQFSNSRSEMNVSTLELGDSALYLCASSPHRVKTYEQYFGPGTRLTVT.

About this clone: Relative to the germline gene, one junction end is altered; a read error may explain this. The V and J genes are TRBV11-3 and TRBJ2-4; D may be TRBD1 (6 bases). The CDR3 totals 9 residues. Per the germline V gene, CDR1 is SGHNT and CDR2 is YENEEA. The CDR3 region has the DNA TGTGCCAGCAGCTTAATCAGGGGCTTC. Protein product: CASSLIRGF.